A single sample gave rise to the 7 T cell receptor beta chains below, sequenced in a study of blood T cell repertoires in COVID-19. Data came from immunoSEQ multiplex PCR; TCRdb stores just in-frame clones and leaves some out. Of fewer than 130,000 clones in the sample, nearly 80% were seen once. Sequencing used peripheral blood. These receptors were collected from a woman over 75 with active or convalescent COVID-19.

This clone was seen once. The DNA of the CDR3 is TGTGCCAGTAGTCCATACACACAGCACAATGAGCAGTTCTTC. Translating it yields CASSPYTQHNEQFF. The chain employs TRBV19 and TRBJ2-1; D is undetermined. V lost 5 bases, J lost 5 bases, and 13 bases lay in between. The CDR3 is made up of 14 amino acids. CDR1 and CDR2 from the germline V gene are LNHDA and SQIVND (reference sequence).

To note about this clone: Different DNA sequences within this sample yield the same CDR3. CDR3 bases: TGTGCCACCAGTGACCCGGGACAGGGGAATGAAAAACTGTTTTTT. It yields the protein CATSDPGQGNEKLFF. This chain connects TRBV24-1 to TRBJ1-4; 10 bases map to TRBD1. Losses at the gene ends were 4 bases for V and 5 bases for J; bases not matched to a gene: 3. The CDR3 runs 15 residues. Germline V gene data show CDR1 as KGHDR and CDR2 as SFDVKD.

V and J are TRBV29-1 and TRBJ2-3; D not certain. Trimming cost V 3 bases and J 3 bases, with 13 bases left between them. Germline CDR1 and CDR2: SQVTM and ANQGSEA. The CDR3 length is 14 residues. In DNA form, the CDR3 reads TGCAGCGTTGATTTTTCCCTAGGAACAGATACGCAGTATTTT. This sequence encodes CSVDFSLGTDTQYF.

This chain links TRBV7-2 with TRBJ1-5; D is unresolved. There are 13 residues in the CDR3. Deletions cut 3 bases from V and 7 bases from J, with 10 bases between. Germline values: CDR1 SGHTA, CDR2 FQGNSA. The CDR3 coding sequence is TGTGCCAGCAGCTTTAAAAGAGAACAGCCCCAGCATTTT. This gives the protein CASSFKREQPQHF.

This chain uses TRBV30 with TRBJ2-7; 7 nucleotides match TRBD1. Per germline, CDR1 GTSNPN and CDR2 SVGIG (reference sequence). Trimming removed 7 bases from V and 3 bases from J; junction bases left unmatched: 6. The CDR3 consists of 12 residues. CDR3 amino acids: CAYAGTVYEQYF. CDR3 sequence (DNA): TGTGCCTATGCCGGGACAGTCTACGAGCAGTACTTC.

This chain joins TRBV18 and TRBJ1-2; tentative D call: TRBD1 (6 bases). Trimming took off 4 bases at V and 4 bases at J, with 13 bases between the two ends. CDR3 length: 14 residues. The germline CDR1 and CDR2 sequences are KGHSH and LQKENI. The CDR3 nucleotides are TGTGCCAGCTCACTGGGGACAACAAGCTATGGCTACACCTTC. It yields the protein CASSLGTTSYGYTF.

V is TRBV24-1 and J is TRBJ2-7; the D is unclear. Germline CDR1 KGHDR, CDR2 SFDVKD. V was clipped by 4 bases and J by 5 bases, with 8 bases between them. The CDR3 is made up of 12 amino acids. In DNA, the CDR3 is TGTGCCACCAGTGACCGAGGCCACGAGCAGTACTTC. This sequence encodes CATSDRGHEQYF.